The clone carrying this T cell receptor beta chain was detected ten times or more. Its antigen is still unknown. Trimming took 3 bases from V and 10 from J, leaving 25 bases between them. The CDR3 is 18 residues long. Germline V CDR1 and CDR2: MDHEN, SYDVKM. Indicated time point: persistent/refractory GD, antithyroid drugs over 5 years with positive TRAb. Making the TCR library involved RNA that had been extracted from PBMCs. The authors built TCR beta libraries using iRepertoire HTBI primers and Arm-PCR of CDR3 regions. One entry per CDR3 protein, called by TCRdb with MiXCR from the multiplex PCR reads. Found here are 360,000 or so distinct CDR3 sequences, 20% to 25% of them singletons; the top ten hold 25% to 35%. This sample was included in a study of regulatory T cells in long-lasting Graves disease. Study summary: Persistent Graves' disease required over 5 years of antithyroid drugs and positive TSH receptor antibodies.

Study-wide findings and caveats: Persistent-disease Graves' patients showed less TCR diversity than new cases.

The rearrangement uses TRBV28 and TRBJ1-6; perhaps TRBD1 as D (5 bases). The sample consisted of peripheral blood mononuclear cells (PBMCs), taken when the disease was refractory, from a patient treated with antithyroid drugs. The receptor was derived from a woman in her forties with Graves disease. CDR3 nucleotides: TGTGCCAGCAGTTTCCGTATAGCCCGTCAGGGTAGTGAATCACCCCTCCACTTT. It translates to CASSFRIARQGSESPLHF.